These T cell receptor beta chains were read from a single sample in a study of shared clonotypes between healthy human individuals. Assay: immunoSEQ multiplex PCR; the TCRdb copy retains only in-frame clones and omits some. The table includes about 1,800,000 clones, approximately 94% detected once. The sample was naive CD8+ T cells sorted from blood. The receptors originated from a young man in good health. Both conserved end residues are part of each CDR3. D genes are given only for firm matches. Clone size is stated in some rows and not others, as once, few, many or a class when expanded.

clone size,V gene,J gene,D gene,CDR3 DNA,CDR3 protein
-,TRBV29-1,TRBJ1-2,TRBD1,TGCAGCGTTGAAGCCCGGGACAGGGTTGCCCTAGGCTATGGCTACACCTTC,CSVEARDRVALGYGYTF
once,TRBV4-2,TRBJ2-1,-,TGTGCCAGCAGCCAAGATGGGAACGGGATCTACAATGAGCAGTTCTTC,CASSQDGNGIYNEQFF
-,TRBV2,TRBJ1-2,-,TGTGCCAGCAACCCTCTAACGGGCGGACACTCTATGAGCGGCTACACCTTC,CASNPLTGGHSMSGYTF
-,TRBV7-6,TRBJ2-1,TRBD2,TGTGCCAGCAGCTACGGCGGAATAGCGGGAGGGGATGAGCAGTTCTTC,CASSYGGIAGGDEQFF
-,TRBV30,TRBJ1-4,-,TGTGCCTGGAGTGTACTGGGAGGGGCGGGTGAAAAACTGTTTTTT,CAWSVLGGAGEKLFF
-,TRBV19,TRBJ1-2,-,TGTGCCAGTAGTATAGATCTGGAGGACAATGGCTACACCTTC,CASSIDLEDNGYTF
-,TRBV6-6,TRBJ2-2,-,TGTGCCAGCAGGCTCTCGGGGGAGCTGTTTTTT,CASRLSGELFF
few,TRBV4-1,TRBJ1-3,-,TGCGCCTCCGCGGGAAGCTCTGGAAACACCATATATTTT,CASAGSSGNTIYF
few,TRBV13,TRBJ2-7,-,TGTGCCAGCAGCTTATGGGGGACACAAGGCTACGAGCAGTACTTC,CASSLWGTQGYEQYF
-,TRBV10-3,TRBJ2-2,TRBD1,TGTGCCATCAGGTTGGGACAGGGTACCGGGGAGCTGTTTTTT,CAIRLGQGTGELFF
-,TRBV27,TRBJ2-7,TRBD2,TGTGCCAGCAGGGCCAGCGGGGCATCCTACGAGCAGTACTTC,CASRASGASYEQYF
-,TRBV15,TRBJ2-7,TRBD2,TGTGCCACCAGCCTAGCGGTTAGCTCCTACGAGCAGTACTTC,CATSLAVSSYEQYF
-,TRBV25-1,TRBJ2-3,-,TGTGCCAGCAGCCAGGGGGATACGCAGTATTTT,CASSQGDTQYF
-,TRBV7-9,TRBJ2-7,TRBD1,TGTGCCAGCGTACAGGGGGCGAGCGAGCAGTACTTC,CASVQGASEQYF
-,TRBV11-3,TRBJ2-7,-,TGTGCCAGCAGCCCATCTAGGGGCTCCTACGAGCAGTACTTC,CASSPSRGSYEQYF
-,TRBV20-1,TRBJ2-7,-,TGCAGTGCTAGAGGGTTGGAGCAGTACTTC,CSARGLEQYF
-,TRBV9,TRBJ1-2,TRBD1,TGTGCCAGCAGCGTAGCGGGGACAGACGGCTATGGCTACACCTTC,CASSVAGTDGYGYTF
-,TRBV5-5,TRBJ2-7,-,TGTGCCAGCAGCTTGGTGGGCTCAGGCGAGCAGTACTTC,CASSLVGSGEQYF
-,TRBV28,TRBJ2-2,-,TGTGCCAGCAGTTTGGGGGGAGACACCGGGGAGCTGTTTTTT,CASSLGGDTGELFF
-,TRBV7-9,TRBJ2-7,TRBD1,TGTGCCAGCAGCTGGCAGGGGGACCGCTACGAGCAGTACTTC,CASSWQGDRYEQYF
-,TRBV25-1,TRBJ1-1,-,TGTGCCAGCGTAACAGGGTACACTGAAGCTTTCTTT,CASVTGYTEAFF
-,TRBV27,TRBJ1-1,-,TGTGCCAGCACCACCCGACTACAGAGCTTGAACACTGAAGCTTTCTTT,CASTTRLQSLNTEAFF
-,TRBV30,TRBJ2-1,-,TGTGCCTGGGACGGACAGTACAATGAGCAGTTCTTC,CAWDGQYNEQFF
once,TRBV4-3,TRBJ2-7,TRBD2,TGCGCCAGCAGCCATGGACTAGTTGGGGGGGAGCAGTACTTC,CASSHGLVGGEQYF
-,TRBV7-9,TRBJ2-2,-,TGTGCCAGCAGCACCCCCCCCCGGGTCGGGGAGCTGTTTTTT,CASSTPPRVGELFF
-,TRBV25-1,TRBJ1-2,-,TGTGCCAGCAGTGAAGTTTACTATGGCTACACCTTC,CASSEVYYGYTF
few,TRBV27,TRBJ2-7,-,TGTGCCAGCATTAGGGAGTTCCCCTACGAGCAGTACTTC,CASIREFPYEQYF
-,TRBV6-5,TRBJ1-5,TRBD1,TGTGCCAGCAGACCCGACAGGGAAAGCAATCAGCCCCAGCATTTT,CASRPDRESNQPQHF
-,TRBV4-1,TRBJ2-1,TRBD1,TGCGCCAGCAGTGGCTCGCCAGGGGGCACATACAATGAGCAGTTCTTC,CASSGSPGGTYNEQFF
-,TRBV27,TRBJ1-5,-,TGTGCCAGCAGTTTATCGGTGACAGCCAATCAGCCCCAGCATTTT,CASSLSVTANQPQHF
once,TRBV11-2,TRBJ2-5,TRBD2,TGTGCCAGCAGCTTAGCGGGAGGTGAAGAGACCCAGTACTTC,CASSLAGGEETQYF
-,TRBV13,TRBJ2-7,-,TGTGCCAGCAGCCCCAAGTTAGGCTTTGAGAACTCCTACGAGCAGTACTTC,CASSPKLGFENSYEQYF
-,TRBV5-1,TRBJ2-2,TRBD1,TGCGCCAGCAGCCAACCGGGACAGGGGGCTGGCGGGGAGCTGTTTTTT,CASSQPGQGAGGELFF
once,TRBV11-3,TRBJ2-1,-,TGTGCCAGCAGCTTAGAATTAGCGGAACACAATGAGCAGTTCTTC,CASSLELAEHNEQFF